This entry lists 3 T cell receptor beta chains sequenced from one sample in a study of cytomegalovirus exposure and HLA in healthy donors. The PCR used 60 Vbeta and 13 Jbeta primers. Measured with immunoSEQ multiplex PCR; TCRdb has only the in-frame clones, and not every one. The sample yields tens of thousands of clones, over 60% seen once. Sequencing input: PBMCs. Source of these receptors: a woman aged 45-59 years in good health and CMV-seronegative.

The rearrangement links TRBV6-4 to TRBJ2-7; TRBD2 matches 7 bases. The trim removed 7 bases at V and 4 bases at J, leaving 16 bases unmatched. The CDR3 contains 16 residues. Looked up from germline, CDR1 is MRHNA and CDR2 is SNTAGT. CDR3 nucleotides: TGTGCCAGCATCGTAGGTTCGGGGGAGGGGAATTACGAGCAGTACTTC. This encodes CASIVGSGEGNYEQYF.

This clone was detected a few times. The genes are TRBV6-4 and TRBJ2-3, with 8 bases aligning to TRBD1. V gave up 6 bases and J gave up 3 bases; unmatched junction bases: 8. The germline gives CDR1 MRHNA, CDR2 SNTAGT. The CDR3 extends over 15 amino acids. The CDR3 DNA is TGTGCCAGCAGCCTATCCGGGACAGGAACAGATACGCAGTATTTT. Its translation: CASSLSGTGTDTQYF.

This chain uses TRBV7-6 with TRBJ1-6; TRBD1 aligns across 8 bases. Trimming at V came to 5 bases and at J to 9 bases, leaving 6 bases not matched to a gene. CDR3 length: 14 amino acids. The germline V gene encodes CDR1 SGHVS and CDR2 FNYEAQ. DNA for the CDR3: TGTGCCAGCAGCCTACAGGGGACAGGTTCACCCCTCCACTTT. Its translation is CASSLQGTGSPLHF.